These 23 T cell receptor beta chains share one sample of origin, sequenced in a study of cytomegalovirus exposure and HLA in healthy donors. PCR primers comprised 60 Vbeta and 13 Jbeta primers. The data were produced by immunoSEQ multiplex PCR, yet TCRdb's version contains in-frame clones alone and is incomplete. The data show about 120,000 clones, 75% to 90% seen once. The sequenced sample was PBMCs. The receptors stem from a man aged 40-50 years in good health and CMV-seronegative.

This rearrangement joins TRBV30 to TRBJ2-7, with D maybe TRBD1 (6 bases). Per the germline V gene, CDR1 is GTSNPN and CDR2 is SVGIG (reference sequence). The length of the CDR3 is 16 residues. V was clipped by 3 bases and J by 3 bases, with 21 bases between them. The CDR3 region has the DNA TGTGCCTGGAGGGATTCTTCCACAGGGATTAACTACGAGCAGTACTTC. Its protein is CAWRDSSTGINYEQYF. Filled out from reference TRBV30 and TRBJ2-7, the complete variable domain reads SQTIHQWPATLVQPVGSPLSLECTVEGTSNPNLYWYRQAAGRGLQLLFYSVGIGQISSEVPQNLSASRPQDRQFILSSKKLLLSDSGFYLCAWRDSSTGINYEQYFGPGTRLTVT.

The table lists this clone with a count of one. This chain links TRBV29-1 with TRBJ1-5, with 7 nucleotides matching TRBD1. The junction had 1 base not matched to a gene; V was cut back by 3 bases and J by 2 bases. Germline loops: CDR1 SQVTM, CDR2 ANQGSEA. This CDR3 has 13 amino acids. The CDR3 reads CSVETGRNQPQHF. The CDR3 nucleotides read TGCAGCGTTGAGACAGGGCGCAATCAGCCCCAGCATTTT. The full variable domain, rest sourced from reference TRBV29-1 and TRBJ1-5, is SAVISQKPSRDICQRGTSLTIQCQVDSQVTMMFWYRQQPGQSLTLIATANQGSEATYESGFVIDKFPISRPNLTFSTLTVSNMSPEDSSIYLCSVETGRNQPQHFGDGTRLSIL.

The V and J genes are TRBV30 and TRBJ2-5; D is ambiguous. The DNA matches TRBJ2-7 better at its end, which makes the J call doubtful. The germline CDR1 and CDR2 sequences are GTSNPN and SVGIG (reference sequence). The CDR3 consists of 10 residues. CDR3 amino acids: CAWSANEQYF. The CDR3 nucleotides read TGTGCCTGGAGTGCAAACGAGCAGTACTTC.

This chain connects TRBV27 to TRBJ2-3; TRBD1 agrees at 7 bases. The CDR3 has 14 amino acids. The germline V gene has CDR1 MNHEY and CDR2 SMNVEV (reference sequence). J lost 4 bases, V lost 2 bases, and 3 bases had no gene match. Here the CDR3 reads CASSLNRGADTQYF. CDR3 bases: TGTGCCAGCAGTTTAAACAGGGGAGCAGATACGCAGTATTTT.

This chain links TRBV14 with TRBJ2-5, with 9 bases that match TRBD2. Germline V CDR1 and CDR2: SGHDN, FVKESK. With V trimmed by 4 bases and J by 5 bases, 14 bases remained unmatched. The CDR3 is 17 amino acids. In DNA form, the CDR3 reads TGTGCCAGCAGCCGTGGTAGCGGGAGTTTTGTAGGGGAGACCCAGTACTTC. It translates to CASSRGSGSFVGETQYF.

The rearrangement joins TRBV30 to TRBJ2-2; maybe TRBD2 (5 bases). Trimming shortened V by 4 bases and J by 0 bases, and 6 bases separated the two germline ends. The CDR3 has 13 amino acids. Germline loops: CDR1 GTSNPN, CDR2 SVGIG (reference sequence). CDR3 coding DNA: TGTGCCTGGACAGCGGCGAACACCGGGGAGCTGTTTTTT. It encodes CAWTAANTGELFF.

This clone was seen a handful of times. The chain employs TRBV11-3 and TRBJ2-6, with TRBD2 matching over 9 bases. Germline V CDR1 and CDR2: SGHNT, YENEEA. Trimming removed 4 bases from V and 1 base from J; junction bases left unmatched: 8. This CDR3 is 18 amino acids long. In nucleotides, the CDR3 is TGTGCCAGCAGCTCCGCCGGGACTAGCTATTCTGGGGCCAACGTCCTGACTTTC. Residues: CASSSAGTSYSGANVLTF.

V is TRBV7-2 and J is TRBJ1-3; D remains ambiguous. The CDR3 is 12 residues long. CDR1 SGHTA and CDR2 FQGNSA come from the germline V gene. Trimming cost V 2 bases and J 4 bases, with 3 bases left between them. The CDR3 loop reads CASSLSGNTIYF. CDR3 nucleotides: TGTGCCAGCAGCTTATCAGGAAACACCATATATTTT.

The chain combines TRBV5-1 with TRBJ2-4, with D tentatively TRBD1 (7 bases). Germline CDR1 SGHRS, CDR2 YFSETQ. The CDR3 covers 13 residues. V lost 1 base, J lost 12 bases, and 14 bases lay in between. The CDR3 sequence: CASSLRSGDSQYF. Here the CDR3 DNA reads TGCGCCAGCAGCTTGAGATCGGGGGACAGTCAGTACTTC.

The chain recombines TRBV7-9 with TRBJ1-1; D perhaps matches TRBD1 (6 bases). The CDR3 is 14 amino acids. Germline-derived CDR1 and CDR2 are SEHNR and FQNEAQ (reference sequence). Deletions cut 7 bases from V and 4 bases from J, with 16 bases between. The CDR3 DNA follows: TGTGCCAGCAACCTAAATACAGGGCTCACTGAAGCTTTCTTT. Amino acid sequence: CASNLNTGLTEAFF.

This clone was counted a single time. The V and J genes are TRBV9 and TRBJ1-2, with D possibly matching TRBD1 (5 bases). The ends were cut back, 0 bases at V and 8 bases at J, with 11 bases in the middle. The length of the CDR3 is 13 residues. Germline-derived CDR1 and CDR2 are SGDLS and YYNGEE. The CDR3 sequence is CASSVASGGGYTF. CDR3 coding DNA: TGTGCCAGCAGCGTAGCTTCGGGGGGGGGCTACACCTTC.

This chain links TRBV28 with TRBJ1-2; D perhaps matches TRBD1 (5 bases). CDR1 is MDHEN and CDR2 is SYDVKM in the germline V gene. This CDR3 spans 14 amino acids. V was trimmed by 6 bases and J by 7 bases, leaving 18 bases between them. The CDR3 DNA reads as TGTGCCAGCAGGACCGCCAGGGTGCCCAGTGGCTACACCTTC. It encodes CASRTARVPSGYTF.

CDR3 DNA sequence: TGTGCCAGCAGCATCGGACTAGCGGGAGACTACGAGCAGTACTTC. Amino acids: CASSIGLAGDYEQYF. The chain carries TRBV7-6 and TRBJ2-7; 13 nucleotides match TRBD2. This CDR3 has 15 amino acids. In germline, CDR1 is SGHVS, CDR2 FNYEAQ. The ends lost 5 bases at V and 3 bases at J; junction bases unmatched: 4. Using reference TRBV7-6 and TRBJ2-7 for the parts outside the CDR3, the full variable domain is GAGVSQSPRYKVTKRGQDVALRCDPISGHVSLYWYRQALGQGPEFLTYFNYEAQQDKSGLPNDRFSAERPEGSISTLTIQRTEQRDSAMYRCASSIGLAGDYEQYFGPGTRLTVT.

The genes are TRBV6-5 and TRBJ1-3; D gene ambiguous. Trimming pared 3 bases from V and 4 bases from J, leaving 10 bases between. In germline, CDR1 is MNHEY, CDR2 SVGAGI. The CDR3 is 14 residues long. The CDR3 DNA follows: TGTGCCAGCAGTTATGTTGCAGCGGGAAACACCATATATTTT. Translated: CASSYVAAGNTIYF.

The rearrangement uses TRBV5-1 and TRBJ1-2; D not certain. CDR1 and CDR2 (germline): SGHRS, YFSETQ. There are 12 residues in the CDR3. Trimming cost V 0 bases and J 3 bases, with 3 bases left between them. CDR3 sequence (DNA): TGCGCCAGCAGCTTGGCGGACTATGGCTACACCTTC. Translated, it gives CASSLADYGYTF.

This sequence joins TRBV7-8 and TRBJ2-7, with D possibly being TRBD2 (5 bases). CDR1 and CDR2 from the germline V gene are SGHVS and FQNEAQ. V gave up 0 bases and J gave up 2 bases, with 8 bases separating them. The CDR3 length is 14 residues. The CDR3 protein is CASSLARDPYEQYF. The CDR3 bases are TGTGCCAGCAGCTTAGCTCGGGATCCCTACGAGCAGTACTTC. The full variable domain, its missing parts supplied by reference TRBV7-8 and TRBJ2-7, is GAGVSQSPRYKVAKRGQDVALRCDPISGHVSLFWYQQALGQGPEFLTYFQNEAQLDKSGLPSDRFFAERPEGSVSTLKIQRTQQEDSAVYLCASSLARDPYEQYFGPGTRLTVT.

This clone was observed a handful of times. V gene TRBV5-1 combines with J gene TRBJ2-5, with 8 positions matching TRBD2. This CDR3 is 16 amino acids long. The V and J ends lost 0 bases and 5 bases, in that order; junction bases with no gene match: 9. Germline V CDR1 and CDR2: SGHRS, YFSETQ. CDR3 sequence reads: CASSLVGGRSKETQYF. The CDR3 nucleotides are TGCGCCAGCAGCTTGGTTGGCGGGAGGTCCAAGGAGACCCAGTACTTC. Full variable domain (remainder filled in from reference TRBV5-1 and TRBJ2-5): KAGVTQTPRYLIKTRGQQVTLSCSPISGHRSVSWYQQTPGQGLQFLFEYFSETQRNKGNFPGRFSGRQFSNSRSEMNVSTLELGDSALYLCASSLVGGRSKETQYFGPGTRLLVL.

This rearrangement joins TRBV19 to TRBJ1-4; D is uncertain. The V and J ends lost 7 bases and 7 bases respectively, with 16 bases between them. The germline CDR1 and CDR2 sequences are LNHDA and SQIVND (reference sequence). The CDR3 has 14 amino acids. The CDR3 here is CASTEVARPEKLFF. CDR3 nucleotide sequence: TGTGCCAGTACGGAGGTGGCCCGTCCTGAAAAACTGTTTTTT.

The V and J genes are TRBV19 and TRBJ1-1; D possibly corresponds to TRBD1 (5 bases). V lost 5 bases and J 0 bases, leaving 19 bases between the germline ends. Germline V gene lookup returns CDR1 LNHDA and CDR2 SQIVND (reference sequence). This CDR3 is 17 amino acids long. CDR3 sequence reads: CASSPTVRRAMNTEAFF. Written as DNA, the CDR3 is TGTGCCAGTAGTCCGACAGTTCGTCGGGCAATGAACACTGAAGCTTTCTTT.

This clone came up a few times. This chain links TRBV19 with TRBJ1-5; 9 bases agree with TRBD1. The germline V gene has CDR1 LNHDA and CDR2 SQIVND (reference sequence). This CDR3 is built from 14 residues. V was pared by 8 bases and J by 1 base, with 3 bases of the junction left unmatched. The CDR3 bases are TGTGCCAGTTTTGGACAGGGGAGCAATCAGCCCCAGCATTTT. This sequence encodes CASFGQGSNQPQHF.

CDR3 sequence: CASSTGTGTYEQYF. The CDR3 DNA follows: TGTGCCAGCAGCACCGGGACAGGGACCTACGAGCAGTACTTC. This sequence joins TRBV5-8 and TRBJ2-7; 9 bases are shared with TRBD1. J lost 2 bases, V lost 4 bases, and 4 bases had no gene match. Germline loops: CDR1 SGHTS, CDR2 YDEGEE. The CDR3 loop spans 14 amino acids.

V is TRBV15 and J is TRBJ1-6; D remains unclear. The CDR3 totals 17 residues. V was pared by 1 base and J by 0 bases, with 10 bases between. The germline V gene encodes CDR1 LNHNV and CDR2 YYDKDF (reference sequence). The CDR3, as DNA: TGTGCCACCAGCAGAGTTAAAGGGAGCTCCTATAATTCACCCCTCCACTTT. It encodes CATSRVKGSSYNSPLHF.

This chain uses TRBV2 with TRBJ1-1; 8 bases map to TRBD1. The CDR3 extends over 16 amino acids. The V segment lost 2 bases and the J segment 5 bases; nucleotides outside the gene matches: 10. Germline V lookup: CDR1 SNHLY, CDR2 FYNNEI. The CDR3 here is CASSEQGQAAGTEAFF. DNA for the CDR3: TGTGCCAGCAGTGAACAGGGACAGGCAGCAGGGACTGAAGCTTTCTTT.